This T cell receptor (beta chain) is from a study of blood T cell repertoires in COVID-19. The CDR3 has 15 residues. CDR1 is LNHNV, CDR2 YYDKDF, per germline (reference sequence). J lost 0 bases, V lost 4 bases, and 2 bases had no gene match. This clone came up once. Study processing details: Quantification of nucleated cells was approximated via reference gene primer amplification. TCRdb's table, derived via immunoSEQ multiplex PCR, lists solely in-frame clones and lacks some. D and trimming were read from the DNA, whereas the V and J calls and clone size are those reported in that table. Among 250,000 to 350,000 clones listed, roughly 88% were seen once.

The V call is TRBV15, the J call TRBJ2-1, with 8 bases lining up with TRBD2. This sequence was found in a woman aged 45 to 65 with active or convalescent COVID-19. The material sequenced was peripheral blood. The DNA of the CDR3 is TGTGCCACCAGCAAGCGGGGGAGCTCCTACAATGAGCAGTTCTTC. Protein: CATSKRGSSYNEQFF.